This T cell receptor beta chain originates from a study of blood T cell repertoires in COVID-19. TCRdb's table, derived via immunoSEQ multiplex PCR, lists solely in-frame clones and lacks some. The sample holds roughly 90,000 clones, 75% to 85% seen once. The CDR3 contains 19 residues. Germline assignment: CDR1 SGDLS and CDR2 YYNGEE. V gave up 2 bases and J gave up 8 bases; unmatched junction bases: 17. Sequencing was carried out using peripheral blood. The sequence came from an older woman with acute or convalescent COVID-19. V is TRBV9 and J is TRBJ2-1; 12 bases fit TRBD2. CDR3 region: CASSVPRDRASGRAHEQFF. The CDR3 nucleotides are TGTGCCAGCAGCGTCCCCAGGGATCGTGCTAGCGGGAGGGCCCATGAGCAGTTCTTC.